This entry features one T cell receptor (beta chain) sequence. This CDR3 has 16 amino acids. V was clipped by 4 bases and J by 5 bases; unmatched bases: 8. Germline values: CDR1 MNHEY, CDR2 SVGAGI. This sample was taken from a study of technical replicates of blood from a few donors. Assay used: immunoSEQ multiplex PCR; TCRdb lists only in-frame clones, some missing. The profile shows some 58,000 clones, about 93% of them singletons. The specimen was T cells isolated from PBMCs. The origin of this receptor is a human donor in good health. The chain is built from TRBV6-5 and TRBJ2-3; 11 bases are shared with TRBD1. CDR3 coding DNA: TGTGCCAGCAGTTCGCTTAGGACAGGGGGCGTAGATACGCAGTATTTT. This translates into CASSSLRTGGVDTQYF.